This T cell receptor beta chain was documented in a study of cytomegalovirus exposure and HLA in healthy donors. Study as a whole: Previous work identified 120 million or so unique TCR beta sequences from about 179 million T cells. Findings of the study overall: Later analysis revealed greater clonal expansion in HLA-associated TCR beta chains than in equally common others. Immune exposure information comprised only CMV serostatus. A later analysis linked a missense variant in DCLRE1C to the trimming of TCR beta V and J genes.

PCR was performed using 60 Vbeta and 13 Jbeta primers. Sequenced by immunoSEQ multiplex PCR; TCRdb stores in-frame clones only, minus some. The sample's table shows about 200,000 clones. J was trimmed by 4 bases and V by 8 bases; bases with no gene match: 4. The germline CDR1 and CDR2 sequences are LNHDA and SQIVND (reference sequence). The CDR3 is made up of 13 amino acids. Concerning this clone: Its antigen is not known.

The sequenced sample was PBMCs. The rearrangement links TRBV19 to TRBJ2-3, with 9 bases aligning to TRBD2. The sequence derives from a girl aged 2 to 9 in good health and CMV-seropositive. Written as DNA, the CDR3 is TGTGCCAGTCGCGGGAGGGCCGCAGATACGCAGTATTTT. Translating gives CASRGRAADTQYF. The full variable domain, its missing parts supplied by reference TRBV19 and TRBJ2-3, is DGGITQSPKYLFRKEGQNVTLSCEQNLNHDAMYWYRQDPGQGLRLIYYSQIVNDFQKGDIAEGYSVSREKKESFPLTVTSAQKNPTAFYLCASRGRAADTQYFGPGTRLTVL.